This TCR beta chain was identified in a study of technical replicates of blood from a handful of donors. TCRdb keeps only in-frame clones here, not all; method: immunoSEQ multiplex PCR. This sample has 62,000 or so clones; 85% to 90% occur once, and the top ten carry 5% to 6.5%. The CDR3 contains 13 residues. Trimming cost V 2 bases and J 2 bases, with 6 bases left between them. Per the germline V gene, CDR1 is KGHSH and CDR2 is LQKENI. The receptor was isolated from a human donor in good health. Some clones in this sample may be carry-over from other donors' samples. The sample consisted of PBMCs. V and J are TRBV18 and TRBJ2-5; D gene ambiguous. The chain's CDR3 is CASSPSGQETQYF. The DNA for the CDR3 is TGTGCCAGCTCACCATCAGGACAAGAGACCCAGTACTTC. The full variable domain, its missing parts supplied by reference TRBV18 and TRBJ2-5, is NAGVMQNPRHLVRRRGQEARLRCSPMKGHSHVYWYRQLPEEGLKFMVYLQKENIIDESGMPKERFSAEFPKEGPSILRIQQVVRGDSAAYFCASSPSGQETQYFGPGTRLLVL.